The rows below give T cell receptor beta chains drawn from one sample of a study of T cell responses to AZD1222 COVID-19 vaccine. Sequenced by immunoSEQ multiplex PCR; TCRdb stores in-frame clones only, minus some. The sample contains some 18,000 clones, 81% of which appear only once. The sample in question was peripheral blood, obtained 28 days after the second AZD1222 dose. These receptor sequences come from an adult who received the AZD1222 COVID-19 vaccine. Both conserved end residues are part of each CDR3. The order of the fields is clone size, J gene, D gene, V gene, CDR3 protein, CDR3 DNA. D genes are given only for firm matches. The size field is filled for only some rows; it gives once, few, many or a size class.

-	TRBJ2-7	-	TRBV10-1	CASSESRGTYEQYF	TGCGCCAGCAGTGAGTCCCGGGGTACCTACGAGCAGTACTTC
-	TRBJ2-7	TRBD1	TRBV7-2	CASSSPPGGSRYEQYF	TGTGCCAGCAGCTCCCCCCCAGGGGGCTCTCGGTACGAGCAGTACTTC
-	TRBJ2-3	TRBD2	TRBV5-4	CASSQTSGGRGDTQYF	TGTGCCAGCAGCCAGACTAGCGGGGGAAGGGGAGATACGCAGTATTTT
-	TRBJ2-7	-	TRBV5-6	CASSLETGYEQYF	TGTGCCAGCAGCTTGGAAACGGGCTACGAGCAGTACTTC
-	TRBJ1-1	-	TRBV5-1	CASSQSGQMNTEAFF	TGCGCCAGCAGCCAATCGGGACAAATGAACACTGAAGCTTTCTTT
once	TRBJ1-2	-	TRBV6-5	CASSSLSTGGYGYTF	TGTGCCAGCAGTTCACTCTCGACAGGTGGCTATGGCTACACCTTC
once	TRBJ1-1	-	TRBV6-5	CASSYTTRNTEAFF	TGTGCCAGCAGTTACACAACAAGGAACACTGAAGCTTTCTTT
-	TRBJ1-2	TRBD1	TRBV29-1	CSVVGQGAWGYTF	TGCAGCGTTGTGGGCCAGGGGGCGTGGGGCTACACCTTC
-	TRBJ1-2	-	TRBV4-3	CASSQDLPSLLGYTF	TGCGCCAGCAGCCAAGATTTACCCTCTCTTCTCGGCTACACCTTC
-	TRBJ1-2	-	TRBV7-9	CASSLKGGSGYGYTF	TGTGCCAGCAGCTTAAAAGGGGGTTCGGGCTATGGCTACACCTTC
-	TRBJ1-4	-	TRBV6-2/TRBV6-3	CASSYSIRQPVATNEKLFF	TGTGCCAGCAGTTACTCGATTAGACAGCCCGTCGCAACTAATGAAAAACTGTTTTTT
-	TRBJ2-5	TRBD2	TRBV5-1	CASSKRLNSGGANQETQYF	TGCGCCAGCAGCAAACGGCTGAACAGCGGGGGGGCCAACCAAGAGACCCAGTACTTC
few	TRBJ1-2	-	TRBV5-4	CASSAPNYGYTF	TGTGCCAGCAGCGCGCCCAACTATGGCTACACCTTC
-	TRBJ1-4	-	TRBV2	CASSVLLREKLFF	TGTGCCAGCAGCGTTCTTCTCCGGGAAAAACTGTTTTTT
-	TRBJ2-7	TRBD1	TRBV9	CASSVTGGPTYEQYF	TGTGCCAGCAGCGTAACAGGGGGCCCCACCTACGAGCAGTACTTC
few	TRBJ2-7	TRBD1	TRBV29-1	CSARTGGRSYEQYF	TGCAGCGCACGGACAGGGGGGCGCTCCTACGAGCAGTACTTC
once	TRBJ1-2	-	TRBV7-2	CASSQMGAQVYGYTF	TGTGCCAGCAGCCAAATGGGGGCGCAGGTCTATGGCTACACCTTC
-	TRBJ2-3	-	TRBV5-1	CASSLAGLAVTQYF	TGCGCCAGCAGCTTGGCCGGGCTAGCCGTTACGCAGTATTTT
-	TRBJ1-2	-	TRBV5-1	CASSPTTRSYGYTF	TGCGCCAGCAGCCCAACGACGAGGAGCTATGGCTACACCTTC
-	TRBJ2-3	-	TRBV19	CASSIGQFTDTQYF	TGTGCCAGTAGTATAGGACAGTTCACAGATACGCAGTATTTT
once	TRBJ1-1	TRBD1	TRBV5-6	CASSRQGAGTTEAFF	TGTGCCAGCAGCAGACAGGGGGCCGGGACCACTGAAGCTTTCTTT
few	TRBJ2-7	TRBD2	TRBV18	CASSPKLAGGPFEQYF	TGTGCCAGCTCACCAAAGCTCGCGGGGGGGCCCTTCGAGCAGTACTTC
-	TRBJ2-1	TRBD2	TRBV5-1	CASSSGLAGAGNEQFF	TGCGCCAGCAGCTCGGGACTAGCGGGAGCGGGGAATGAGCAGTTCTTC
-	TRBJ2-1	-	TRBV9	CASSVSSPNEQFF	TGTGCCAGCAGCGTAAGTAGCCCCAATGAGCAGTTCTTC
few	TRBJ2-5	-	TRBV19	CAITQEALPYSPERFQETQYF	TGTGCCATCACCCAAGAAGCCCTCCCCTACTCCCCGGAACGCTTCCAAGAGACCCAGTACTTC
few	TRBJ2-7	-	TRBV5-4	CASSLGGYEQYF	TGTGCCAGCAGCTTGGGGGGCTACGAGCAGTACTTC
once	TRBJ2-7	-	TRBV5-6	CASSSYFKTASYEQYF	TGTGCCAGCAGCTCCTACTTCAAGACAGCCTCCTACGAGCAGTACTTC
-	TRBJ2-1	TRBD2	TRBV5-4	CASSSGLALTYNEQFF	TGTGCCAGCAGCTCCGGACTAGCCCTTACCTACAATGAGCAGTTCTTC
-	TRBJ2-3	TRBD2	TRBV13	CASSPGLAGAADTQYF	TGTGCCAGCAGCCCGGGACTAGCGGGAGCGGCAGATACGCAGTATTTT
-	TRBJ1-4	-	TRBV20-1	CSASQPNEKLFF	TGCAGTGCTAGTCAGCCGAATGAAAAACTGTTTTTT
-	TRBJ1-2	-	TRBV6-1	CASSEYSVYPYGYTF	TGTGCCAGCAGTGAATATTCGGTTTACCCTTATGGCTACACCTTC
-	TRBJ1-4	TRBD1	TRBV5-1	CASSLERQGGKLFF	TGCGCCAGCAGCTTGGAACGACAGGGAGGAAAACTGTTTTTT
-	TRBJ2-1	-	TRBV21-1	CASSGDSLHYNEQFF	TGTGCCAGCAGCGGGGACTCGCTCCATTACAATGAGCAGTTCTTC
-	TRBJ2-1	-	TRBV5-1	CASSFVGIGVYNEQFF	TGCGCCAGCAGCTTCGTAGGGATCGGGGTATACAATGAGCAGTTCTTC
-	TRBJ1-4	-	TRBV12-3/TRBV12-4	CASSLGPLQGLFF	TGTGCCAGCAGCCTGGGACCCCTCCAAGGACTGTTTTTT
-	TRBJ2-2	TRBD2	TRBV30	CAWSVGLEGELFF	TGTGCCTGGAGTGTGGGACTAGAAGGGGAGCTGTTTTTT
-	TRBJ2-7	TRBD1	TRBV6-5	CASSRDSLYEQYF	TGTGCCAGCAGTCGGGACAGCCTCTACGAGCAGTACTTC
-	TRBJ2-7	-	TRBV3-1/TRBV3-2	CASSQVPLEQYF	TGTGCCAGCAGCCAAGTCCCCTTGGAGCAGTACTTC
-	TRBJ1-1	-	TRBV6-2/TRBV6-3	CASSYSFRENTEAFF	TGTGCCAGCAGTTACTCGTTCAGGGAGAACACTGAAGCTTTCTTT
-	TRBJ2-1	-	TRBV4-3	CASSRYNEQFF	TGCGCCAGCAGCCGATACAATGAGCAGTTCTTC
-	TRBJ2-2	-	TRBV4-2	CASSQRADPNTGELFF	TGTGCCAGCAGCCAAAGGGCGGACCCGAACACCGGGGAGCTGTTTTTT
-	TRBJ2-3	TRBD1	TRBV5-4	CASSRDRVEDTQYF	TGTGCCAGCAGCCGGGACAGGGTTGAAGATACGCAGTATTTT